The present T cell receptor beta chain was sequenced within a study of shared clonotypes between healthy human individuals. Study-wide results and limits: An anticipated effect of sequencing depth on clonotype sharing among donors was recognized.

TCRdb's table, derived via immunoSEQ multiplex PCR, lists solely in-frame clones and lacks some. The sample records approximately 2.5 million clones, roughly 93% being singletons. A note on this clone: The target antigen is unknown.

This TCR was sampled from a man younger than 30 in good health. Some clones in this sample may be carry-over from other donors' samples. The material sequenced was naive CD4+ T cells from PBMCs. Specified subset: CD45RA+ positively selected.

The CDR3 reads CASSLGGRRTDTQYF. CDR3 bases: TGTGCCAGCAGTTTAGGAGGGAGGCGGACAGATACGCAGTATTTT. V gene TRBV28 combines with J gene TRBJ2-3; D is possibly TRBD2 (6 bases). Trimming removed 2 bases at V and 3 bases at J, with 12 bases between. CDR1 MDHEN and CDR2 SYDVKM come from the germline V gene. The CDR3 is made up of 15 amino acids.